This TCR beta chain was retrieved from a study of blood T cell repertoires in COVID-19. Study-level background: Sample material is recorded as cDNA or gDNA derived from T cells, B-cell-depleted T cells, or PBMCs.

Libraries were prepared by immunoSEQ multiplex PCR; TCRdb keeps only in-frame clonotypes and omits some of them. The sample includes about 150,000 clones, roughly nine tenths of them seen just once. The ends lost 3 bases at V and 7 bases at J; junction bases unmatched: 4. Per the germline V gene, CDR1 is SGDLS and CDR2 is YYNGEE. This CDR3 is built from 13 residues. In its sample, this clone was seen once. The TCR originated in a woman aged 55-75 years with active COVID-19. The V call is TRBV9, the J call TRBJ2-7; 10 bases fit TRBD1. Material for sequencing was peripheral blood. The CDR3 loop is CASSGTGGREQYF. The CDR3 coding sequence is TGTGCCAGCAGCGGGACAGGGGGGAGGGAGCAGTACTTC.